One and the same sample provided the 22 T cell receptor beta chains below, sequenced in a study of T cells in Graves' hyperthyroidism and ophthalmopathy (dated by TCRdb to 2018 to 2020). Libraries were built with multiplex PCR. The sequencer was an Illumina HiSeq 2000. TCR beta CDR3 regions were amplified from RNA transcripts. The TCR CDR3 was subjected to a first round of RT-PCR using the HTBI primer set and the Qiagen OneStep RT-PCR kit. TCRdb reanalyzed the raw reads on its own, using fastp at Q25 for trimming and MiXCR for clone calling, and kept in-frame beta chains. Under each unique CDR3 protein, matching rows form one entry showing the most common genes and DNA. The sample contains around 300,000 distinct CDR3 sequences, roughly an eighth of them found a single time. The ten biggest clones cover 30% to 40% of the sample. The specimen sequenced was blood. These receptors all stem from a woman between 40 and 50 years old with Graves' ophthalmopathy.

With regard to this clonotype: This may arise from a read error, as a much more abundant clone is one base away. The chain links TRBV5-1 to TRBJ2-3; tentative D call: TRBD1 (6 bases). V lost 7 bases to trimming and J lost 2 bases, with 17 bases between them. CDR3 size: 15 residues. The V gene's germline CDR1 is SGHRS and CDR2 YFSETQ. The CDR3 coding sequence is TGCGCCAGCGAGACAGGTCATGGGCCCACAGATACGCAGTATTTT. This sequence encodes CASETGHGPTDTQYF.

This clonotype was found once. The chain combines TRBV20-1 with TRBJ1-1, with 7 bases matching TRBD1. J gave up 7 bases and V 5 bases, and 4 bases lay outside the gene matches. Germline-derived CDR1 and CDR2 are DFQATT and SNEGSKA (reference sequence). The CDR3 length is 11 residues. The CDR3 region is CSALRQGEAFF. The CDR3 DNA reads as TGCAGTGCTTTAAGACAGGGTGAAGCTTTCTTT.

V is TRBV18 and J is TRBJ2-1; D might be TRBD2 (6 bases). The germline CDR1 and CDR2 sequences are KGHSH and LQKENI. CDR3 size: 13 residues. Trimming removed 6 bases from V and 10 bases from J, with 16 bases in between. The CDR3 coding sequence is TGTGCCAGCTCTCGAGACTACGCGGGGGAGCAGTTCTTC. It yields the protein CASSRDYAGEQFF.

CDR3 DNA: TGCAGCGTCAACGGGGGCCTCAAGGGGAACACTGAAGCTTTCTTT. It specifies CSVNGGLKGNTEAFF. The genes are TRBV29-1 and TRBJ1-1, with D possibly TRBD1 on 6 matching bases. Trimming cost V 6 bases and J 1 base, with 18 bases left between them. Germline V lookup: CDR1 SQVTM, CDR2 ANQGSEA. The length of the CDR3 is 15 residues.

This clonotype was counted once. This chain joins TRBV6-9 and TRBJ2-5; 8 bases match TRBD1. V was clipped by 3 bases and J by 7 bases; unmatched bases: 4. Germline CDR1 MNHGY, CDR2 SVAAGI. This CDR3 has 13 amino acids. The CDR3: CASSYAGQGTQYF. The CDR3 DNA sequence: TGTGCCAGCAGTTACGCAGGACAGGGGACCCAGTACTTC.

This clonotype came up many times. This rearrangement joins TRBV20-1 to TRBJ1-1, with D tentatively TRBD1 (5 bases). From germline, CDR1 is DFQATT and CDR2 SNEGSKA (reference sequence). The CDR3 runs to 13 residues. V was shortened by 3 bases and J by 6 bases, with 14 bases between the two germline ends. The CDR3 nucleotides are TGCAGTGCTAGCTATCATGGGGGTGCTGAAGCTTTCTTT. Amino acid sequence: CSASYHGGAEAFF.

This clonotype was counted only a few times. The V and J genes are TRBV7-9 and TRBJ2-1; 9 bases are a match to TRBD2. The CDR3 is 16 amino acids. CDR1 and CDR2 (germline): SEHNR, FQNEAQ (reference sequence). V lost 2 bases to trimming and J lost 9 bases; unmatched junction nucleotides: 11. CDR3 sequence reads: CASSLRKAGGPGEQFF. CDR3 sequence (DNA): TGTGCCAGCAGCTTACGAAAGGCGGGAGGGCCGGGTGAGCAGTTCTTC.

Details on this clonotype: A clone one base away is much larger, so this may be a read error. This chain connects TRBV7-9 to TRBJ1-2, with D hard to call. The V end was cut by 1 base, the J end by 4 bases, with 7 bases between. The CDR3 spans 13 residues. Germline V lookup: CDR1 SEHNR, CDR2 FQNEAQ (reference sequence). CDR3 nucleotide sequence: TGTGCCAGCAGCTTAGGGGTTATCTATGGCTACACCTTC. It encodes CASSLGVIYGYTF.

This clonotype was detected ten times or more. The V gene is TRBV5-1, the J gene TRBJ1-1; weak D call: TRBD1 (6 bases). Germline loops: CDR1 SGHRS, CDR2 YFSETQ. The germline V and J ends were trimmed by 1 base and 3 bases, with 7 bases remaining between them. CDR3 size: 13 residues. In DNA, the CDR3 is TGCGCCAGCAGCTTGACAGGGTACACTGAAGCTTTCTTT. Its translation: CASSLTGYTEAFF.

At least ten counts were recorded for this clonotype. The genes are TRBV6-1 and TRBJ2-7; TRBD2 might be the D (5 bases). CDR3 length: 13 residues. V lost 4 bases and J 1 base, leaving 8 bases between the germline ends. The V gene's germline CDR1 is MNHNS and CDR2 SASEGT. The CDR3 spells CASSVGGSYEQYF. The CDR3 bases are TGTGCCAGCAGTGTTGGAGGTTCCTACGAGCAGTACTTC.

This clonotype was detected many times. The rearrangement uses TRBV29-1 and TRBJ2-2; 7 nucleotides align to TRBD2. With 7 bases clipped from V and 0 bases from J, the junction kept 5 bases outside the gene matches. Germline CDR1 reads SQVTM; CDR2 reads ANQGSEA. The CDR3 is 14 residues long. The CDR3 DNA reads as TGCAGCGCGGAAGCGGGGCCGAACACCGGGGAGCTGTTTTTT. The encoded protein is CSAEAGPNTGELFF.

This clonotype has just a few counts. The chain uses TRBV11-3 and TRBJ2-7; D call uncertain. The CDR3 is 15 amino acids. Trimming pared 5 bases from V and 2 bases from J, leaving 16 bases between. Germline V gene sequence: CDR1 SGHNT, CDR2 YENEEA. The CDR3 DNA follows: TGTGCCAGCAGCCCTAACGTGGAGCGTACCTACGAGCAGTACTTC. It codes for CASSPNVERTYEQYF.

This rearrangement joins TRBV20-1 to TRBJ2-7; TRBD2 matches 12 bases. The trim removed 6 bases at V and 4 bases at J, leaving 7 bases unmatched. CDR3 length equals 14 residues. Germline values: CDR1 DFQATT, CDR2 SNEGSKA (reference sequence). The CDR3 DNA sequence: TGCAGTGCAGCGACTAGCGGGAGCTTTTACGAGCAGTACTTC. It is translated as CSAATSGSFYEQYF.

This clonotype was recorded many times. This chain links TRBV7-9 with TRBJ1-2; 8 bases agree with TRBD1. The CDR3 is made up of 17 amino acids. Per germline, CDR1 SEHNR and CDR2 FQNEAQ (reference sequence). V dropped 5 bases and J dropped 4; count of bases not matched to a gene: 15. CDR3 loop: CASSPIWSRQGTYGYTF. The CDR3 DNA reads TGTGCCAGCAGCCCTATTTGGTCGCGACAGGGGACCTATGGCTACACCTTC.

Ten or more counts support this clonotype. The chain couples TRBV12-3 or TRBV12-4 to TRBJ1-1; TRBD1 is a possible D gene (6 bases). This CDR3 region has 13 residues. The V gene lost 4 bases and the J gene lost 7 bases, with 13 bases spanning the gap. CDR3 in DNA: TGTGCCAGCAGTTCGACAGGCTACGTTGAAGCTTTCTTT. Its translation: CASSSTGYVEAFF.

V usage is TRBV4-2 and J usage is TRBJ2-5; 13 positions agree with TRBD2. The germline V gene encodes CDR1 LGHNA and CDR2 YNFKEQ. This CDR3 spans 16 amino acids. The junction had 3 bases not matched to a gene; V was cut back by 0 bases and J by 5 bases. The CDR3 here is CASSQEGTSGEETQYF. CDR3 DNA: TGTGCCAGCAGCCAAGAAGGGACTAGCGGGGAGGAGACCCAGTACTTC.

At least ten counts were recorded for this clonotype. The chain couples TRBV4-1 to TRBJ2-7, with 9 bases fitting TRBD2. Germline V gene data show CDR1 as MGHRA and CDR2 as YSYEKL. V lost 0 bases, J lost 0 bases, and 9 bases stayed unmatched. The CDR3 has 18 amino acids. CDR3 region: CASSQDRQRGDLSYEQYF. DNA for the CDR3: TGCGCCAGCAGCCAAGATAGGCAGCGGGGGGACCTCTCCTACGAGCAGTACTTC.

Written as DNA, the CDR3 is TGTGCCAGCAGCCCCACCGGCTATTCACCCCTCCACTTT. Its translation is CASSPTGYSPLHF. V gene TRBV6-4 combines with J gene TRBJ1-6; D is unclear. CDR1 MRHNA and CDR2 SNTAGT come from the germline V gene. The CDR3 runs to 13 residues. The ends were cut back, 6 bases at V and 8 bases at J, with 11 bases in the middle.

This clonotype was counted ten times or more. The DNA for the CDR3 is TGTGCCAGCAGCTTAGCCAGGGGAGACACCGGGGAGCTGTTTTTT. Amino acid sequence: CASSLARGDTGELFF. The chain employs TRBV11-2 and TRBJ2-2; the D gene is possibly TRBD1 (6 bases). From germline, CDR1 is SGHAT and CDR2 FQNNGV. V was pared by 1 base and J by 3 bases, with 9 bases between. The CDR3 is made up of 15 amino acids.

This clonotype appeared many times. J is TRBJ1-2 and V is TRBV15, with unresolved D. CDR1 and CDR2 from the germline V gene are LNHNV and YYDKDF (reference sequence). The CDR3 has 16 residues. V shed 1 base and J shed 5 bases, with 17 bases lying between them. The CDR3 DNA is TGTGCCACCAGCAGAGTCCCAGTGCCCGGTAGTTATGGCTACACCTTC. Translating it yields CATSRVPVPGSYGYTF. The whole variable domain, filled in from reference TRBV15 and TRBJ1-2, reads DAMVIQNPRYQVTQFGKPVTLSCSQTLNHNVMYWYQQKSSQAPKLLFHYYDKDFNNEADTPDNFQSRRPNTSFCFLDIRSPGLGDTAMYLCATSRVPVPGSYGYTFGSGTRLTVV.

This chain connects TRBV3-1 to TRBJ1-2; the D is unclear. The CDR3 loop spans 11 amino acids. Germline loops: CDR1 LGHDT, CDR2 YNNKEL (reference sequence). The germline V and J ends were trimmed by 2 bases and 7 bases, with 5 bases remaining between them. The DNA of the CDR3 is TGTGCCAGCAGCCAAATAGGTGGCTACACCTTC. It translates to CASSQIGGYTF.

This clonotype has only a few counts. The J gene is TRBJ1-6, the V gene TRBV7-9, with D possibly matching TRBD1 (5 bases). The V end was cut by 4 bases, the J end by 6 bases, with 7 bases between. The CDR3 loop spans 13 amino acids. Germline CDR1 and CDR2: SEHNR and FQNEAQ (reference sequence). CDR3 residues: CASSWRGNSPLHF. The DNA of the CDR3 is TGTGCCAGCAGCTGGAGGGGTAATTCACCCCTCCACTTT.